This T cell receptor beta chain is from a study of identifying expanded T cells in peripheral blood. The repertoire was sequenced with immunoSEQ multiplex PCR; TCRdb's copy has only in-frame clones and lacks some. Here the sample spans around 120,000 clones, 80% to 90% being singletons. With 1 base clipped from V and 2 bases from J, the junction kept 11 bases outside the gene matches. Germline lookup yields CDR1 SGHTS and CDR2 YDEGEE. The CDR3 is made up of 17 amino acids. Source material: blood. The clonotype originates from a person between 18 and 69 years old in good health. J is TRBJ1-1 and V is TRBV5-8; 7 nucleotides match TRBD1. The CDR3 protein is CASSLLIRDRLNTEAFF. CDR3 nucleotides: TGTGCCAGCAGCTTGTTGATCCGGGACAGACTTAACACTGAAGCTTTCTTT.